The sequence of this T cell receptor beta chain was determined in a study of cytomegalovirus exposure and HLA in healthy donors. This CDR3 region has 15 residues. Trimming took 4 bases from V and 1 from J, leaving 14 bases between them. Germline-derived CDR1 and CDR2 are SGHDT and YYEEEE. In the PCR, 60 Vbeta and 13 Jbeta primers were used. Sequencing used immunoSEQ multiplex PCR; TCRdb keeps in-frame clones, though not all of them. Here the sample spans 85,000 to 120,000 clones, 65% to 90% being singletons. This TCR was sampled from a man between 45 and 60 years old in good health and CMV-seronegative. The chain carries TRBV5-6 and TRBJ1-1, with a tentative D call TRBD1 (6 bases). The sequencing sample was made of PBMCs. The chain's CDR3 is CASSLRAGANTEAFF. CDR3 sequence (DNA): TGTGCCAGCAGCCTCAGGGCAGGGGCGAACACTGAAGCTTTCTTT.